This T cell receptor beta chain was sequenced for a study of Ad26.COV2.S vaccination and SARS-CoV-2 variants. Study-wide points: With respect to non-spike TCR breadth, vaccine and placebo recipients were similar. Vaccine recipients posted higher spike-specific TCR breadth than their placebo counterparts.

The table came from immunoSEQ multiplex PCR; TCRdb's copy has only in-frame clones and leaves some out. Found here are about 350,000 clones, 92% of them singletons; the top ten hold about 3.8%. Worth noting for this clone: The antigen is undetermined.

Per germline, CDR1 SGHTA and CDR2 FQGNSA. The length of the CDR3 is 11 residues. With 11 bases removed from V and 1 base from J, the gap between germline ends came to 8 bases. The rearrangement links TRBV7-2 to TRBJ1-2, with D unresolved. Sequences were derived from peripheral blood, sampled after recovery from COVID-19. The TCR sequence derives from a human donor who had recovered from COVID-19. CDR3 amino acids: CALSDNYGYTF. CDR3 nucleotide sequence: TGTGCCTTATCGGATAACTATGGCTACACCTTC.